These 18 T cell receptor beta chains were all obtained from the same sample, sequenced in a study of shared clonotypes between healthy human individuals. Using immunoSEQ multiplex PCR, the repertoire was profiled, and TCRdb retains in-frame clones only, with some absent. Counted here are around 1.6 million clones, approximately 98% occurring once; the ten biggest clones make up approximately 0.45%. The sequencing sample was made of naive CD4+ T cells sorted from blood. This sample's subset: CD45RA+ positively selected. The receptors shown here come from a man between 25 and 39 years old in good health.

The rearrangement uses TRBV6-5 and TRBJ2-3, with D tentatively TRBD1 (5 bases). The CDR3 is 15 amino acids. V was cut by 6 bases and J by 2 bases, with 15 bases left in between. Germline CDR1 reads MNHEY; CDR2 reads SVGAGI. The CDR3: CASRAPGHFTDTQYF. Written as DNA, the CDR3 is TGTGCCAGCAGGGCCCCCGGACACTTCACAGATACGCAGTATTTT.

This chain links TRBV5-4 with TRBJ1-3, with D hard to call. This CDR3 is 12 amino acids long. V lost 4 bases and J lost 4, with 6 bases in between. Germline V gene sequence: CDR1 SGHNT, CDR2 YYREEE (reference sequence). CDR3 sequence reads: CASSPGGNTIYF. The CDR3 bases are TGTGCCAGCAGCCCGGGCGGAAACACCATATATTTT. Looking up the rest from reference TRBV5-4 and TRBJ1-3 gives the full variable domain: ETGVTQSPTHLIKTRGQQVTLRCSSQSGHNTVSWYQQALGQGPQFIFQYYREEENGRGNFPPRFSGLQFPNYSSELNVNALELDDSALYLCASSPGGNTIYFGEGSWLTVV.

The sample holds one count of this clone. The CDR3 is CASIPRHSPDNEQFF. The CDR3 nucleotides read TGTGCCAGCATCCCCCGGCACAGCCCGGACAATGAGCAGTTCTTC. The chain employs TRBV28 and TRBJ2-1, with D uncertain. V was pared by 7 bases and J by 5 bases, with 18 bases between. Germline V lookup: CDR1 MDHEN, CDR2 SYDVKM. The CDR3 runs 15 residues.

The V call is TRBV11-2, the J call TRBJ2-3, with D uncertain. V lost 2 bases and J 3 bases, leaving 18 bases between the germline ends. Per the germline V gene, CDR1 is SGHAT and CDR2 is FQNNGV. CDR3 length equals 17 residues. CDR3 protein: CASSLRVRRRTTDTQYF. CDR3 bases: TGTGCCAGCAGCTTAAGGGTGCGGCGCCGGACGACAGATACGCAGTATTTT.

The chain links TRBV27 to TRBJ1-4, with a possible D match to TRBD1 (6 bases). Trimming removed 10 bases from V and 0 bases from J, with 15 bases in between. CDR1 is MNHEY, CDR2 SMNVEV, per germline (reference sequence). The CDR3 extends over 15 amino acids. The CDR3 protein is CATAGGPATNEKLFF. In nucleotides, the CDR3 is TGTGCCACAGCGGGGGGGCCAGCAACTAATGAAAAACTGTTTTTT.

This clone occurred a few times. At the DNA level, this CDR3 is encoded by other sequences in the same sample as well. The rearrangement joins TRBV28 to TRBJ2-7; the D is unclear. Germline loops: CDR1 MDHEN, CDR2 SYDVKM. V was clipped by 5 bases and J by 3 bases, with 2 bases between them. The CDR3 spans 10 residues. CDR3 sequence (DNA): TGTGCCAGCAGTCGCTACGAGCAGTACTTC. Protein: CASSRYEQYF.

The rearrangement uses TRBV4-2 and TRBJ2-7; 9 nucleotides line up with TRBD1. Per the germline V gene, CDR1 is LGHNA and CDR2 is YNFKEQ. The CDR3 spans 15 residues. The V gene end was trimmed by 7 bases and the J gene end by 0 bases; junction bases not matched to a gene: 7. The CDR3 nucleotides are TGTGCCAGCACCGAAACAGGGGGCAGCTCCTACGAGCAGTACTTC. Translating it yields CASTETGGSSYEQYF.

The rearrangement joins TRBV5-1 to TRBJ1-1, with 7 bases identical to TRBD1. CDR1 and CDR2 from the germline V gene are SGHRS and YFSETQ. J gave up 8 bases and V 2 bases, and 6 bases lay outside the gene matches. The CDR3 has 13 residues. This CDR3 reads CASSLYDRVEAFF. CDR3 coding DNA: TGCGCCAGCAGCTTATACGACAGGGTCGAAGCTTTCTTT. The full variable domain, with the rest looked up from reference TRBV5-1 and TRBJ1-1, is KAGVTQTPRYLIKTRGQQVTLSCSPISGHRSVSWYQQTPGQGLQFLFEYFSETQRNKGNFPGRFSGRQFSNSRSEMNVSTLELGDSALYLCASSLYDRVEAFFGQGTRLTVV.

This rearrangement joins TRBV7-6 to TRBJ2-5; TRBD2 matches 7 bases. Germline CDR1 SGHVS, CDR2 FNYEAQ. The V and J ends lost 5 bases and 0 bases, in that order; junction bases with no gene match: 9. The CDR3 contains 16 residues. The CDR3 region is CASSQGGYRYQETQYF. The CDR3 DNA reads as TGTGCCAGCAGCCAGGGAGGGTATCGGTACCAAGAGACCCAGTACTTC.

The chain uses TRBV18 and TRBJ2-5, with 8 positions matching TRBD2. This CDR3 contains 15 residues. V trimming: 6 bases; J trimming: 0 bases; junction bases outside the gene matches: 6. Germline lookup yields CDR1 KGHSH and CDR2 LQKENI. This chain's CDR3 is CASSLLAAYQETQYF. The CDR3 region has the DNA TGTGCCAGCTCCTTACTAGCGGCGTACCAAGAGACCCAGTACTTC.

This chain connects TRBV5-4 to TRBJ2-3, with TRBD2 identical over 12 bases. Germline values: CDR1 SGHNT, CDR2 YYREEE (reference sequence). CDR3 size: 17 residues. V lost 1 base, J lost 3 bases, and 6 bases stayed unmatched. CDR3: CASSLLAGGTVTDTQYF. CDR3 nucleotides: TGTGCCAGCAGCTTGCTAGCGGGAGGGACTGTAACAGATACGCAGTATTTT.

The CDR3 region has the DNA TGTGCCACCACGGAGGGTCCCGGGAGGAGGGTTTCCGATGAGCAGTTCTTC. This encodes CATTEGPGRRVSDEQFF. This rearrangement joins TRBV7-9 to TRBJ2-1; 7 bases match TRBD2. Germline lookup yields CDR1 SEHNR and CDR2 FQNEAQ (reference sequence). With 10 bases clipped from V and 8 bases from J, the junction kept 23 bases outside the gene matches. CDR3 length: 17 amino acids.

J is TRBJ1-2 and V is TRBV28, with D perhaps matching TRBD1 (5 bases). The CDR3 length is 14 residues. V lost 5 bases and J lost 4, with 14 bases in between. Germline V lookup: CDR1 MDHEN, CDR2 SYDVKM. Written as DNA, the CDR3 is TGTGCCAGCAGTAGCCAGGGACCCCGCTATGGCTACACCTTC. Translating it yields CASSSQGPRYGYTF.

The chain carries TRBV11-2 and TRBJ2-4; 8 bases agree with TRBD1. From germline, CDR1 is SGHAT and CDR2 FQNNGV. V was pared by 3 bases and J by 5 bases, with 6 bases of the junction left unmatched. The CDR3 is 15 residues long. The CDR3 DNA reads as TGTGCCAGCAGCTTCCGTGAGACAGGGGAAAACATTCAGTACTTC. Translating it yields CASSFRETGENIQYF.

The chain joins TRBV7-8 to TRBJ2-1, with a weak D call TRBD2 (6 bases). V lost 1 base, J lost 1 base, and 11 bases lay in between. CDR1 and CDR2 (germline): SGHVS, FQNEAQ. This CDR3 contains 16 residues. CDR3 nucleotide sequence: TGTGCCAGCAGCTTAGTTGGACGGGGGTCCTACAATGAGCAGTTCTTC. It yields the protein CASSLVGRGSYNEQFF.

This rearrangement joins TRBV19 to TRBJ2-3; weak D call: TRBD1 (5 bases). Germline V gene sequence: CDR1 LNHDA, CDR2 SQIVND (reference sequence). This CDR3 has 15 amino acids. Trimming cost V 4 bases and J 2 bases, with 13 bases left between them. CDR3 DNA sequence: TGTGCCAGTAGTAGATGGGGCGGAGACACAGATACGCAGTATTTT. Protein sequence: CASSRWGGDTDTQYF.

CDR3 nucleotide sequence: TGTGCCAGCAGTCCCGGGACAGGCTCCTACGAGCAGTACTTC. Translated, it gives CASSPGTGSYEQYF. This rearrangement joins TRBV28 to TRBJ2-7; 8 bases are shared with TRBD1. The length of the CDR3 is 14 residues. V lost 5 bases to trimming and J lost 0 bases; unmatched junction nucleotides: 3. Looked up from germline, CDR1 is MDHEN and CDR2 is SYDVKM. The full variable domain, its missing parts supplied by reference TRBV28 and TRBJ2-7, is DVKVTQSSRYLVKRTGEKVFLECVQDMDHENMFWYRQDPGLGLRLIYFSYDVKMKEKGDIPEGYSVSREKKERFSLILESASTNQTSMYLCASSPGTGSYEQYFGPGTRLTVT.

J is TRBJ2-7 and V is TRBV28, with D possibly TRBD2 on 5 matching bases. Trimming took off 5 bases at V and 3 bases at J, with 14 bases between the two ends. The CDR3 has 14 amino acids. Germline values: CDR1 MDHEN, CDR2 SYDVKM. The CDR3 spells CASSTPPRGYEQYF. CDR3 bases: TGTGCCAGCAGTACCCCACCCCGGGGCTACGAGCAGTACTTC.